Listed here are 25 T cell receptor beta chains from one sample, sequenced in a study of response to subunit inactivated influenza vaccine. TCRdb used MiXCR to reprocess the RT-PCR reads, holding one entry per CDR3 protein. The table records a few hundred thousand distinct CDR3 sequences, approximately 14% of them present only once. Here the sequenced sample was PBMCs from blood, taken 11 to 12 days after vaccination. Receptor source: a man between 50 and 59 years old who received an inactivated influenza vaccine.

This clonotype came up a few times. The CDR3 sequence: CASSWGTGGYGYTF. The CDR3 DNA sequence: TGCGCCAGCAGCTGGGGGACAGGGGGCTATGGCTACACCTTC. The chain recombines TRBV5-1 with TRBJ1-2; 11 nucleotides align to TRBD1. The junction had 2 bases not matched to a gene; V was cut back by 3 bases and J by 4 bases. Per the germline V gene, CDR1 is SGHRS and CDR2 is YFSETQ. The CDR3 consists of 14 residues.

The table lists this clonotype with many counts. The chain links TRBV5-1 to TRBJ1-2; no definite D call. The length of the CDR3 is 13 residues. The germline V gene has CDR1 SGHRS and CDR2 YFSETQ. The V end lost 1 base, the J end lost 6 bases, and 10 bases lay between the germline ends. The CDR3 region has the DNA TGCGCCAGCAGCTTGCCGACATATCATGGCTACACCTTC. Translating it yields CASSLPTYHGYTF. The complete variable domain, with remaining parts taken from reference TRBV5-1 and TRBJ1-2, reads KAGVTQTPRYLIKTRGQQVTLSCSPISGHRSVSWYQQTPGQGLQFLFEYFSETQRNKGNFPGRFSGRQFSNSRSEMNVSTLELGDSALYLCASSLPTYHGYTFGSGTRLTVV.

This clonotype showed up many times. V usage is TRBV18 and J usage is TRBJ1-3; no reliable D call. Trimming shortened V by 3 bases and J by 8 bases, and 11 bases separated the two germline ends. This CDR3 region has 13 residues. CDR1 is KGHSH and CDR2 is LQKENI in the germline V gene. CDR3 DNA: TGTGCCAGCTCACCCCCGACCGCGTACACCATATATTTT. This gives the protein CASSPPTAYTIYF.

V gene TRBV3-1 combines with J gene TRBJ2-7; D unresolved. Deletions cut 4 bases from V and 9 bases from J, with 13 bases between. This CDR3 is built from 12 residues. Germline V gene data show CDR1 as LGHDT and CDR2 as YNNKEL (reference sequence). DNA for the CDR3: TGTGCCAGCAGCCCTGATCTTTTGCGGCAGTACTTC. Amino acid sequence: CASSPDLLRQYF.

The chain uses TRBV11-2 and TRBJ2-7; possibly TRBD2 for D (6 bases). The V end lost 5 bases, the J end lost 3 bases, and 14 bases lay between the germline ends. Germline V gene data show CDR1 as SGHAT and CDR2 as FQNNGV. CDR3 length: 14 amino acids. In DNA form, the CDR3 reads TGTGCCAGCAGCAAAAGGGACGGGAGCTACGAGCAGTACTTC. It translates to CASSKRDGSYEQYF.

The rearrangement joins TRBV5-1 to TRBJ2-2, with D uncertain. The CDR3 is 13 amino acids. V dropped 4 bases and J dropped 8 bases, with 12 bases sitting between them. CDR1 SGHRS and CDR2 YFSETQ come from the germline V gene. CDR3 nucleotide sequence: TGCGCCAGCAGCCGAACTATAGGGGGGGAGCTGTTTTTT. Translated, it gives CASSRTIGGELFF.

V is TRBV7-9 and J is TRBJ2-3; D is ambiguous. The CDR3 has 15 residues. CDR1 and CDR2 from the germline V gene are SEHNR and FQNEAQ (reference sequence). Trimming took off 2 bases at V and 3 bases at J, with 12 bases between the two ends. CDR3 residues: CASSLNLKGTDTQYF. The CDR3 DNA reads TGTGCCAGCAGCTTAAATTTGAAAGGGACAGATACGCAGTATTTT.

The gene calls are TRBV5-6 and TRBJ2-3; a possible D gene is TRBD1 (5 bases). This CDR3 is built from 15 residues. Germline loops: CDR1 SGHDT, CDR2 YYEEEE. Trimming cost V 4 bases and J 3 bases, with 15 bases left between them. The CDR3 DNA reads TGTGCCAGCAGCCTCCGACAGCTTAGGACAGATACGCAGTATTTT. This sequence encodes CASSLRQLRTDTQYF.

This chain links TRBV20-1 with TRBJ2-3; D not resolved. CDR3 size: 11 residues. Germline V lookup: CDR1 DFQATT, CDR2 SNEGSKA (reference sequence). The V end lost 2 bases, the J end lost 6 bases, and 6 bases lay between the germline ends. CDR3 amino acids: CSARHEDTQYF. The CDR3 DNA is TGCAGTGCTAGACATGAGGATACGCAGTATTTT.

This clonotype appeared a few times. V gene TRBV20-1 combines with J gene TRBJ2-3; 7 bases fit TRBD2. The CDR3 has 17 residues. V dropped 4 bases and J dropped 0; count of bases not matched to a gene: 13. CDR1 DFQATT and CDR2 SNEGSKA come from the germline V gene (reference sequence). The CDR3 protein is CSAISLAASVSTDTQYF. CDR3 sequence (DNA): TGCAGTGCTATATCCCTAGCGGCGAGCGTTAGCACAGATACGCAGTATTTT.

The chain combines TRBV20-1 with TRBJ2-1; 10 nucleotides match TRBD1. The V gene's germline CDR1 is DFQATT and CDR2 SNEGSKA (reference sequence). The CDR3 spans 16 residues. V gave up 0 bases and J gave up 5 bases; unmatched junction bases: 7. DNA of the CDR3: TGCAGTGCTAGAGATGGGGGACAGGGGAGTGACAATGAGCAGTTCTTC. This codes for CSARDGGQGSDNEQFF.

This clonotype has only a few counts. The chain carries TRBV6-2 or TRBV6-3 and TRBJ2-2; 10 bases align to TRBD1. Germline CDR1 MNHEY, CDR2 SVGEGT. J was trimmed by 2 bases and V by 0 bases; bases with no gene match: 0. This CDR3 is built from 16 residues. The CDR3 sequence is CASSYSTGGNTGELFF. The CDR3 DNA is TGTGCCAGCAGTTACTCGACAGGGGGCAACACCGGGGAGCTGTTTTTT.

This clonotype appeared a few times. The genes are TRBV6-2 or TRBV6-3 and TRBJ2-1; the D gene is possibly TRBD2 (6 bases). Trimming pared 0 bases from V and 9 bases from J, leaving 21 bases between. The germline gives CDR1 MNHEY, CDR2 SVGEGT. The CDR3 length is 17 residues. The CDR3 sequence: CASSYSTRGLNFFEQFF. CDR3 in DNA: TGTGCCAGCAGTTACTCCACCCGCGGACTAAATTTTTTTGAGCAGTTCTTC.

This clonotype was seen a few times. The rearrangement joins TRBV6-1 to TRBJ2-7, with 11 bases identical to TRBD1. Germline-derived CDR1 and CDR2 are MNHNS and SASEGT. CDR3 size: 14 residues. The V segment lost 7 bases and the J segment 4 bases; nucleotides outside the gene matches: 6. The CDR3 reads CASKRGQGAYEQYF. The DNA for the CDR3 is TGTGCCAGCAAGAGAGGACAGGGGGCTTACGAGCAGTACTTC.

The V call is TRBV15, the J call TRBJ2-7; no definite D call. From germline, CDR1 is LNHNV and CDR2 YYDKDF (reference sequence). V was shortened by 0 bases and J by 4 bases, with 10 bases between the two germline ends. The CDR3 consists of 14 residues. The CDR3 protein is CATSRDLLRYEQYF. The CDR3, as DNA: TGTGCCACCAGCAGAGACTTATTACGGTACGAGCAGTACTTC.

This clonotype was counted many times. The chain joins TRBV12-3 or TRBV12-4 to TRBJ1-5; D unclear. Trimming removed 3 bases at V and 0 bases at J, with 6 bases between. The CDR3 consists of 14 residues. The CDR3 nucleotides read TGTGCCAGCAGTTTCACGGGTAGCAATCAGCCCCAGCATTTT. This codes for CASSFTGSNQPQHF.

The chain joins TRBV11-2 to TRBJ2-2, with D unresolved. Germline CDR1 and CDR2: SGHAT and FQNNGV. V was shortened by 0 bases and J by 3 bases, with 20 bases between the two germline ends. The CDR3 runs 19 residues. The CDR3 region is CASSLERQSRPLYTGELFF. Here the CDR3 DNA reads TGTGCCAGCAGCTTAGAGCGGCAGTCGAGACCCCTCTACACCGGGGAGCTGTTTTTT.

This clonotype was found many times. CDR3 coding DNA: TGCGCCAGCAGCAGGGGGGACGATGAGAATGAGCAGTTCTTC. It encodes CASSRGDDENEQFF. The V call is TRBV5-1, the J call TRBJ2-1, with D perhaps being TRBD1 or TRBD2 (6 bases each). The CDR3 sequence is 14 residues long. The V end lost 4 bases, the J end lost 7 bases, and 15 bases lay between the germline ends. Germline loops: CDR1 SGHRS, CDR2 YFSETQ.

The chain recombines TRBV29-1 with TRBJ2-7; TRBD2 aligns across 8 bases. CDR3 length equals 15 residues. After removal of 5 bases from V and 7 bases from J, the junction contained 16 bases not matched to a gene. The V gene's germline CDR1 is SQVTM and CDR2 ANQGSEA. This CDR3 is CSVSPGGGIGREQYF. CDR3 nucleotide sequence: TGCAGCGTTTCCCCCGGCGGGGGGATTGGAAGGGAGCAGTACTTC.

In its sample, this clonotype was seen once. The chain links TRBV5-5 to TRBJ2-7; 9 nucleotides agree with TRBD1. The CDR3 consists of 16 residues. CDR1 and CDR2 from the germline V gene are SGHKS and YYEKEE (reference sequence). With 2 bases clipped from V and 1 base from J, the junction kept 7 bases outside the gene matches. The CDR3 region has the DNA TGTGCCAGCAGCTTAGAGGGGGACAGGGCTTCCTACGAGCAGTACTTC. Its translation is CASSLEGDRASYEQYF.

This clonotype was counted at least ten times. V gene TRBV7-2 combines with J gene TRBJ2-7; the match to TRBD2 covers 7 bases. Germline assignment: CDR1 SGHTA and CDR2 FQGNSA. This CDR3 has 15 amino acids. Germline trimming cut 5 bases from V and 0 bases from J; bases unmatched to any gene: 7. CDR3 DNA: TGTGCCAGCAGCGAACGGGGACTAAGCTCCTACGAGCAGTACTTC. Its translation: CASSERGLSSYEQYF.

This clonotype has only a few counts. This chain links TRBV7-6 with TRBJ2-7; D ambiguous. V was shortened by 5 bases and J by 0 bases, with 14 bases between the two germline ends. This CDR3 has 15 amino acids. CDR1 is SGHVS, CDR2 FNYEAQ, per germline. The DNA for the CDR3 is TGTGCCAGCAGCCCGCGGTCGCGGAGCTCCTACGAGCAGTACTTC. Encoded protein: CASSPRSRSSYEQYF.

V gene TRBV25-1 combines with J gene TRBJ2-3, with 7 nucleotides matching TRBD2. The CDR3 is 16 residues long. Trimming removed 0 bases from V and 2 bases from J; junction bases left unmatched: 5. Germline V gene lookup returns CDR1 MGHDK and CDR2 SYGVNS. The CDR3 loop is CASSEYGGGITDTQYF. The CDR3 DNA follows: TGTGCCAGCAGTGAATATGGGGGGGGGATCACAGATACGCAGTATTTT.

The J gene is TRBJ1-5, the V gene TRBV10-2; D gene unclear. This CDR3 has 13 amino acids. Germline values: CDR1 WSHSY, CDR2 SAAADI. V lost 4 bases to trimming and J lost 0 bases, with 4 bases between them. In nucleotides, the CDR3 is TGCGCCAGCAGTGTTTATAGCAATCAGCCCCAGCATTTT. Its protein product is CASSVYSNQPQHF.

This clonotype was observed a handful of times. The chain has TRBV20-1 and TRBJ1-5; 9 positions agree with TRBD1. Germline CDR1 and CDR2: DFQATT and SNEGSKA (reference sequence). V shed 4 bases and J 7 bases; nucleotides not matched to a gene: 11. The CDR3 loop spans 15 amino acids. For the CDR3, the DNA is TGCAGTGCTATTGACACGGGGACAGGGCGGCAGCCCCAGCATTTT. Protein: CSAIDTGTGRQPQHF.